This T cell receptor beta chain was sequenced in a study of cytomegalovirus exposure and HLA in healthy donors. The CDR3 has 16 residues. The J segment lost 1 base and the V segment lost 3 bases, leaving 0 bases of the junction unmatched. CDR1 and CDR2 from the germline V gene are MRHNA and SNTAGT. Primers for the PCR totalled 60 Vbeta and 13 Jbeta. The assay was immunoSEQ multiplex PCR, and TCRdb's table has in-frame clones only and misses some. The sample yields roughly 69,000 clones, roughly 67% seen once. Study-level results: Rarity held for most TCR sequences, but there were some public TCRs that occurred in many donors.

With respect to this clone: As yet, its antigen is unknown.

The clonotype was recovered from a man in his forties or fifties in good health and CMV-seronegative. The specimen was PBMCs. The chain links TRBV6-4 to TRBJ2-2, with 12 bases fitting TRBD2. The CDR3 protein is CASSETSGGNTGELFF. CDR3 coding DNA: TGTGCCAGCAGTGAGACTAGCGGGGGGAACACCGGGGAGCTGTTTTTT.